Below are 4 T cell receptor beta chains sequenced from a single sample in a study of CD8 T cells in ankylosing spondylitis (dated by TCRdb to about 2017). What the study reported, not specific to this receptor: Blood from ankylosing spondylitis patients appeared to be characterized by a TCR beta motif composed of roughly eight highly homologous amino acid variants.

The library was produced with 5' RACE. Sequencing was carried out with an Illumina HiSeq 2500. TCRdb applied fastp at Q25 and MiXCR to the public reads, then kept only in-frame beta chains. Rows with a matching CDR3 protein are joined into one entry that keeps the most common DNA and genes. The sample table contains under 150,000 distinct CDR3 sequences; only one count was recorded for roughly a sixth of them. Around a third of the sample rests with the top ten. For these TCRs, the target antigens are not known. The sample consisted of blood, either unsorted or a sorted T cell fraction (not recorded which). The origin of the receptors is a male donor with ankylosing spondylitis.

This clonotype occurred a few times. J is TRBJ1-4 and V is TRBV28; D is possibly TRBD1 (6 bases). Trimming pared 3 bases from V and 8 bases from J, leaving 16 bases between. The V gene's germline CDR1 is MDHEN and CDR2 SYDVKM. The CDR3 is 15 residues long. The CDR3 is CASSFQGISVEKLFF. The DNA of the CDR3 is TGTGCCAGCAGTTTCCAGGGGATATCGGTCGAAAAACTGTTTTTT.

As to this clonotype: Germline is not matched at one junction end, which may reflect a read error. The V gene is TRBV20-1, the J gene TRBJ2-7, with 11 positions matching TRBD2. Germline V gene lookup returns CDR1 DFQATT and CDR2 SNEGSKA (reference sequence). The CDR3 length is 16 residues. The DNA of the CDR3 is TGCTGTGCTAGGGGATCTAGCGGGAGGCCTTCCTACGAGCAGTACTTC. Its translation is CCARGSSGRPSYEQYF.

A few counts support this clonotype. This sequence joins TRBV6-5 and TRBJ1-1, with 9 bases identical to TRBD1. V dropped 2 bases and J dropped 5; count of bases not matched to a gene: 3. The CDR3 is 14 amino acids. From germline, CDR1 is MNHEY and CDR2 SVGAGI. CDR3 sequence reads: CASSYQGTGTEAFF. CDR3 nucleotides: TGTGCCAGCAGTTACCAAGGGACAGGGACTGAAGCTTTCTTT.

The V and J genes are TRBV5-1 and TRBJ2-1; the D is unclear. V was clipped by 0 bases and J by 6 bases, with 7 bases between them. The germline gives CDR1 SGHRS, CDR2 YFSETQ. The CDR3 is 13 amino acids. CDR3: CASSLGQSNEQFF. DNA for the CDR3: TGCGCCAGCAGCTTGGGGCAGTCCAATGAGCAGTTCTTC.